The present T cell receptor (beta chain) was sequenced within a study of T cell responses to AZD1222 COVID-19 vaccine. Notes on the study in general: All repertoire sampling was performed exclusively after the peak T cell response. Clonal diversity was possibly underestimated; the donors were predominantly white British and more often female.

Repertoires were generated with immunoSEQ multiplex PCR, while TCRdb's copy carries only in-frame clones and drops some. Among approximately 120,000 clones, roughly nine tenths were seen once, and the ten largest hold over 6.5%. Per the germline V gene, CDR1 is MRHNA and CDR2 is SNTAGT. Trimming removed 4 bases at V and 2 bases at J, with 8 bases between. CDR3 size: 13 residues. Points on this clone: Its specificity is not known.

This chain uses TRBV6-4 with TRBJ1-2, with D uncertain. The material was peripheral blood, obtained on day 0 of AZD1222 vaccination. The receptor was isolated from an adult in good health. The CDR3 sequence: CASSVGSNYGYTF. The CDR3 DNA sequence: TGTGCCAGCAGTGTGGGCAGCAACTATGGCTACACCTTC.